This T cell receptor (beta chain) was sequenced for a study of spatial heterogeneity in lung cancer. Points from the study as a whole: Ubiquitous and regional nonsynonymous mutation counts were tracked by ubiquitous and regional expanded TCR counts, respectively. Intratumoral expanded alpha and beta TCR counts were found to track tumor mutation counts.

Time point denoted: sample taken at primary tumor resection. 72 TRACERx patients with early, untreated non-small cell lung cancer donated samples. Whole RNA from tumor, nontumor lung or frozen PBMC was sequenced unsorted. With respect to this clonotype: What it binds is not known. This beta chain is an unintended read in a library built for alpha chains; its size means little.

In the library, each TCR cDNA molecule bore its own unique molecular identifier. MiXCR was run by TCRdb on the 5' RACE reads, yielding one entry per CDR3 protein. The table lists about 3,000 distinct CDR3 sequences, over 15% of them singletons. The sequences come from lung tumor tissue, collected at surgery. This clonotype was obtained from a male donor with early-stage non-small cell lung cancer.

CDR3 in DNA: TGTGCCAGCAGCCTAAACTACCTAGCGAACAATGAGCAGTTCTTC. Its translation is CASSLNYLANNEQFF. The V call is TRBV7-9, the J call TRBJ2-1, with D possibly TRBD2 on 6 matching bases. The ends were cut back, 5 bases at V and 5 bases at J, with 16 bases in the middle. This CDR3 comprises 15 residues. Germline assignment: CDR1 SEHNR and CDR2 FQNEAQ (reference sequence).